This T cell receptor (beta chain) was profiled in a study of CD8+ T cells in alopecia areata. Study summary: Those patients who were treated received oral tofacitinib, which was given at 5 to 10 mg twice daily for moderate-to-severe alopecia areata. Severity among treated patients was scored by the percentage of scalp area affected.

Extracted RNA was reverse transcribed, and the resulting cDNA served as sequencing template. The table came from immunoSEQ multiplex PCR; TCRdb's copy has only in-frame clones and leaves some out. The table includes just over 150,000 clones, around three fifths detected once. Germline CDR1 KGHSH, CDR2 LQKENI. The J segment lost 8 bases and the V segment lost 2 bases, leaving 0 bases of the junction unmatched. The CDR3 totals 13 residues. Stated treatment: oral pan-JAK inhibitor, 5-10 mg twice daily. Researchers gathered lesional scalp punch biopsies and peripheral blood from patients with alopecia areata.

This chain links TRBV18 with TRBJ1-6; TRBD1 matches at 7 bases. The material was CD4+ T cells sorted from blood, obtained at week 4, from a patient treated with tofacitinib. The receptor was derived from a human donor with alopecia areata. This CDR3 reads CASSPGQDSPLHF. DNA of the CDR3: TGTGCCAGCTCACCAGGACAGGATTCACCCCTCCACTTT.